The 15 T cell receptor beta chains below come from one sample, sequenced in a study of CD8 T cells in Susac syndrome. RNA totalling roughly 0.5 to 1 ug underwent reverse transcription with random hexamers. TCRdb re-derived calls from the immunoSEQ multiplex PCR reads in MiXCR, one entry per CDR3 protein. The sample consists of 140,000 or so distinct CDR3 sequences, about 95% of them appearing once. Material: CD4+ T cells from PBMCs. These receptors were obtained from a human donor with multiple sclerosis.

The chain is built from TRBV9 and TRBJ2-3, with D possibly matching TRBD1 (6 bases). The CDR3 consists of 14 residues. Between the trimmed V and J ends, which lost 10 bases and 0 bases, there was a span of 15 bases. The V gene's germline CDR1 is SGDLS and CDR2 YYNGEE. This chain's CDR3 is CASGDRSSTDTQYF. CDR3 nucleotides: TGTGCCTCAGGGGACCGCTCTAGCACAGATACGCAGTATTTT.

V and J are TRBV4-1 and TRBJ2-1; 11 bases are shared with TRBD2. V lost 3 bases, J lost 10 bases, and 8 bases stayed unmatched. Germline CDR1 and CDR2: MGHRA and YSYEKL. This CDR3 is 15 amino acids long. Here the CDR3 DNA reads TGCGCCAGCAGCCACCATAGCGGGAGGGCCAGGGAGCAGTTCTTC. Translation gives CASSHHSGRAREQFF.

The chain combines TRBV20-1 with TRBJ1-1; D is undetermined. The CDR3 sequence is 14 residues long. Deletions cut 0 bases from V and 4 bases from J, with 12 bases between. Germline lookup yields CDR1 DFQATT and CDR2 SNEGSKA (reference sequence). The CDR3 DNA is TGCAGTGCTAGAGATGGAGTTGTAGGCACTGAAGCTTTCTTT. This translates into CSARDGVVGTEAFF.

This clonotype has only one observation. The CDR3 DNA reads as TGTGCCAGCAGCAAGGTACTAGCGGGAGGGCCGAGGGAGCAGTTCTTC. This encodes CASSKVLAGGPREQFF. The rearrangement joins TRBV21-1 to TRBJ2-1; TRBD2, the table's D call, was not compared with the DNA. TRBV21-1 is listed as a pseudogene. CDR3 length: 16 amino acids.

The chain joins TRBV20-1 to TRBJ1-5; D remains unclear. CDR1 and CDR2 (germline): DFQATT, SNEGSKA (reference sequence). With 7 bases removed from V and 0 bases from J, the gap between germline ends came to 10 bases. This CDR3 has 13 residues. The CDR3 region is CSGLENSNQPQHF. The CDR3 nucleotides are TGCAGTGGACTCGAGAATAGCAATCAGCCCCAGCATTTT.

J is TRBJ2-1 and V is TRBV5-1; tentatively, D is TRBD2 (5 bases). The CDR3 totals 15 residues. Germline V gives CDR1 SGHRS, CDR2 YFSETQ. The V end was cut by 4 bases, the J end by 5 bases, with 16 bases between. The CDR3 protein is CASSPSRVAHNEQFF. The CDR3 nucleotides read TGCGCCAGCAGCCCCTCGAGGGTTGCCCACAATGAGCAGTTCTTC.

The chain recombines TRBV5-4 with TRBJ2-4; D is unresolved. V was shortened by 0 bases and J by 1 base, with 11 bases between the two germline ends. The CDR3 contains 16 residues. The germline V gene encodes CDR1 SGHNT and CDR2 YYREEE (reference sequence). This chain's CDR3 is CASSLVASGAKNIQYF. In nucleotides, the CDR3 is TGTGCCAGCAGCTTGGTGGCCTCCGGGGCCAAAAACATTCAGTACTTC.

The J gene is TRBJ2-3, the V gene TRBV7-2; 9 bases match TRBD2. The junction had 2 bases not matched to a gene; V was cut back by 0 bases and J by 4 bases. Germline V lookup: CDR1 SGHTA, CDR2 FQGNSA. This CDR3 is built from 15 residues. As DNA, the CDR3 is TGTGCCAGCAGCTTAGCGCGGGGGGGGTCAGATACGCAGTATTTT. Protein: CASSLARGGSDTQYF.

The chain is built from TRBV28 and TRBJ2-4, with 8 bases aligning to TRBD1. Germline loops: CDR1 MDHEN, CDR2 SYDVKM. With V trimmed by 5 bases and J by 4 bases, 4 bases remained unmatched. The CDR3 has 14 amino acids. CDR3 sequence: CASSAGDRKNIQYF. CDR3 bases: TGTGCCAGCAGTGCCGGGGACAGGAAAAACATTCAGTACTTC.

The chain joins TRBV6-4 to TRBJ2-7; no definite D call. There are 12 residues in the CDR3. Trimming cost V 4 bases and J 4 bases, with 8 bases left between them. In germline, CDR1 is MRHNA, CDR2 SNTAGT. The CDR3 loop reads CASSVSPYEQYF. Written as DNA, the CDR3 is TGTGCCAGCAGTGTTAGCCCGTACGAGCAGTACTTC.

The V call is TRBV20-1, the J call TRBJ1-4; possible D gene TRBD1, 6 bases. With 2 bases removed from V and 5 bases from J, the gap between germline ends came to 18 bases. This CDR3 has 16 residues. Per the germline V gene, CDR1 is DFQATT and CDR2 is SNEGSKA (reference sequence). CDR3 in DNA: TGCAGTGCTAGACCATCGGGGGCAGGCCCCAATGAAAAACTGTTTTTT. It specifies CSARPSGAGPNEKLFF.

The chain couples TRBV27 to TRBJ2-5, with TRBD2 matching over 14 bases. The CDR3 covers 18 residues. V lost 5 bases to trimming and J lost 5 bases; unmatched junction nucleotides: 13. Per germline, CDR1 MNHEY and CDR2 SMNVEV (reference sequence). CDR3 sequence (DNA): TGTGCCAGCAGTCTCGAGGGGCGGACTAGCGGGAGGATGGAGACCCAGTACTTC. Translating gives CASSLEGRTSGRMETQYF.

The gene calls are TRBV7-3 and TRBJ2-3; the D call may be TRBD1 or TRBD2 (5 bases each). Germline V gene data show CDR1 as SGHTA and CDR2 as FQGTGA. The CDR3 totals 14 residues. The V and J ends lost 5 bases and 2 bases respectively, with 11 bases between them. CDR3 DNA: TGTGCCAGCAGCGCATCCGGGACCACAGATACGCAGTATTTT. Translating it yields CASSASGTTDTQYF.

The count of this clonotype is one. This rearrangement joins TRBV7-2 to TRBJ2-7, with 10 bases matching TRBD1. The CDR3 has 14 amino acids. V gave up 8 bases and J gave up 1 base; unmatched junction bases: 5. Germline V gene data show CDR1 as SGHTA and CDR2 as FQGNSA. For the CDR3, the DNA is TGTGCCAGCCGAGGACAGGGGGTATCCTACGAGCAGTACTTC. Encoded protein: CASRGQGVSYEQYF.

This chain links TRBV7-2 with TRBJ2-7, with D perhaps TRBD2 (6 bases). The V end was cut by 3 bases, the J end by 5 bases, with 11 bases between. The CDR3 is 13 amino acids. CDR1 SGHTA and CDR2 FQGNSA come from the germline V gene. CDR3 nucleotides: TGTGCCAGCAGCTTGGGCGGGAAAGACGAGCAGTACTTC. Protein product: CASSLGGKDEQYF.